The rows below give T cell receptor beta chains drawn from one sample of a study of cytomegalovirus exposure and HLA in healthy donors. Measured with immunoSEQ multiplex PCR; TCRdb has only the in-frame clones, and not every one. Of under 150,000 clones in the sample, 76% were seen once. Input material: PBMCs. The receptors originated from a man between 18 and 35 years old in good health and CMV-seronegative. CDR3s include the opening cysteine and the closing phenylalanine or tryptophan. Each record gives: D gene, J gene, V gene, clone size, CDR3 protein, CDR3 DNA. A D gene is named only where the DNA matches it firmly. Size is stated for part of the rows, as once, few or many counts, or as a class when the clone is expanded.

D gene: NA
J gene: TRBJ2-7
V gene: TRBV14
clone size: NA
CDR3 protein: CASSQGLGRGSEEQYF
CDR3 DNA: TGTGCCAGCAGCCAGGGCTTGGGCAGGGGAAGTGAGGAGCAGTACTTC

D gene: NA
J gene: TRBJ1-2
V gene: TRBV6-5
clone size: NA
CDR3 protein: CASALDGALNYGYTF
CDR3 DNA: TGTGCCAGCGCCCTTGACGGAGCTTTGAACTATGGCTACACCTTC

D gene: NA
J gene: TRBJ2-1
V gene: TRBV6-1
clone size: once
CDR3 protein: CASSVETGYKPYNEQFF
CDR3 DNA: TGTGCCAGCAGTGTGGAAACAGGATACAAACCCTACAATGAGCAGTTCTTC

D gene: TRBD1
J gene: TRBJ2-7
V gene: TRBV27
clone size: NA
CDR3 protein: CASSFLGTGDVPYEQYF
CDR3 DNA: TGTGCCAGCAGTTTCCTAGGGACAGGGGATGTCCCCTACGAGCAGTACTTC

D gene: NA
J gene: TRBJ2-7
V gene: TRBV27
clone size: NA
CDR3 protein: CASRRAGILYEQYF
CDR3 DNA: TGTGCCAGCAGGAGGGCCGGCATCCTCTACGAGCAGTACTTC

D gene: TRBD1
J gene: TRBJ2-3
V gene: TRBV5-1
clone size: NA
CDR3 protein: CASSFRQGRGTDTQYF
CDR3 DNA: TGCGCCAGCAGCTTCCGACAGGGACGGGGCACAGATACGCAGTATTTT

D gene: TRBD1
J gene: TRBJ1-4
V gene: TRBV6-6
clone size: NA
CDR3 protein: CASSTGTAPEKLFF
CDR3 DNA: TGTGCCAGCAGTACCGGGACAGCCCCTGAAAAACTGTTTTTT

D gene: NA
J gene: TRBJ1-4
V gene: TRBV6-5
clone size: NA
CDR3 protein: CASRPRQGTNEKLFF
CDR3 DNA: TGTGCCAGCAGGCCGCGGCAGGGCACTAATGAAAAACTGTTTTTT

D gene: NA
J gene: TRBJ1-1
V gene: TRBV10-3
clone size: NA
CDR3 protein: CAISESIFRTEAFF
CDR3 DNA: TGTGCCATCAGTGAGTCGATTTTTCGGACTGAAGCTTTCTTT

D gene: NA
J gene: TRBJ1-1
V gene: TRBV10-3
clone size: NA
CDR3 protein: CAISETGIGNTEAFF
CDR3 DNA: TGTGCCATCAGTGAGACAGGGATTGGGAACACTGAAGCTTTCTTT

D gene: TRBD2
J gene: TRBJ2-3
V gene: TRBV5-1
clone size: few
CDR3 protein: CASSSIAGGLDTQYF
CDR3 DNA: TGCGCCAGCAGTTCAATAGCGGGGGGGCTTGATACGCAGTATTTT

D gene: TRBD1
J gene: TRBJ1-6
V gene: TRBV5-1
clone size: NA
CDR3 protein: CASSWTGVNSPLHF
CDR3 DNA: TGCGCCAGCAGCTGGACAGGAGTTAATTCACCCCTCCACTTT

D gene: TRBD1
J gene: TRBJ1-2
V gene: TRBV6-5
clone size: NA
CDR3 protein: CASSYMDREHYGYTF
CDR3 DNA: TGTGCCAGCAGTTACATGGACAGGGAGCACTATGGCTACACCTTC

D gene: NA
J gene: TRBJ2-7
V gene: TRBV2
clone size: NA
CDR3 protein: CASRRTEVSYEQYF
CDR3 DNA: TGTGCCAGCAGGCGGACGGAGGTGTCCTACGAGCAGTACTTC

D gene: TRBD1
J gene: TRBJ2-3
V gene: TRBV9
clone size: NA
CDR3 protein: CASSATGTGYTDTQYF
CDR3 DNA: TGTGCCAGCAGCGCCACCGGGACAGGGTACACAGATACGCAGTATTTT

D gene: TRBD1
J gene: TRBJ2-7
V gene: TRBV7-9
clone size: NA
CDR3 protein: CASSLLGTDNEQYF
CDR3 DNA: TGTGCCAGCAGCCTATTGGGGACAGACAACGAGCAGTACTTC

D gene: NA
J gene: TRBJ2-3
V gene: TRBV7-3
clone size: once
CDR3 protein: CASSSSLGDTQYF
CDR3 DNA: TGTGCCAGCAGCTCCTCCCTGGGCGATACGCAGTATTTT

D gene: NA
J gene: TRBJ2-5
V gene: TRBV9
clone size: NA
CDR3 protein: CASSVGPGQGETQYF
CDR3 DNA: TGTGCCAGCAGCGTAGGCCCCGGCCAGGGAGAGACCCAGTACTTC

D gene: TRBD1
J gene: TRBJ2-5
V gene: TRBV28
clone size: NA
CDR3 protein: CASSRPGTGESETQYF
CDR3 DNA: TGTGCCAGCAGTCGTCCCGGGACAGGGGAATCGGAGACCCAGTACTTC

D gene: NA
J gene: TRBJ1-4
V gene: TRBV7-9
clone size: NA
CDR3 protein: CASSPMRGIATNEKLFF
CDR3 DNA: TGTGCCAGCAGCCCGATGAGGGGGATTGCAACTAATGAAAAACTGTTTTTT

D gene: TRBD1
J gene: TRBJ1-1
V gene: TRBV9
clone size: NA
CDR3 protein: CASSGQGNTEAFF
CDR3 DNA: TGTGCCAGCAGCGGACAGGGGAACACTGAAGCTTTCTTT

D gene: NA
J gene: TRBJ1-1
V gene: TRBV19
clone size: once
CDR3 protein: CAAGGNTEAFF
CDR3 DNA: TGTGCCGCGGGGGGTAACACTGAAGCTTTCTTT

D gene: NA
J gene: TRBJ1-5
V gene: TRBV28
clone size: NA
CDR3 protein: CASSTGPQPQHF
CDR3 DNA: TGTGCCAGCTCTACAGGGCCGCAGCCCCAGCATTTT

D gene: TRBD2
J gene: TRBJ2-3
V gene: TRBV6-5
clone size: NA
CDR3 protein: CASSYSVAGGTDTQYF
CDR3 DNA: TGTGCCAGCAGTTACTCGGTAGCGGGGGGCACAGATACGCAGTATTTT

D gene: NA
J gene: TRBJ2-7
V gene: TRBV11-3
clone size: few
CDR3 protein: CASSLVGGSYEQYF
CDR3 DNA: TGTGCCAGCAGCTTAGTTGGAGGGTCCTACGAGCAGTACTTC

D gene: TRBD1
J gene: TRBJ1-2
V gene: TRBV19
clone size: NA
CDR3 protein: CASSLGTGLDGYTF
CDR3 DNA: TGTGCCAGTAGTTTGGGGACAGGGTTGGATGGCTACACCTTC

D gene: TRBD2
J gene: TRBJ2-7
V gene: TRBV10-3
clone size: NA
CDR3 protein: CAISPWGGTDEQYF
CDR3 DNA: TGTGCCATCAGTCCCTGGGGGGGTACGGACGAGCAGTACTTC

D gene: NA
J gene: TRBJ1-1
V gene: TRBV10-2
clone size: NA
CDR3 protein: CASSDRGRTEAFF
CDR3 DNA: TGCGCCAGCAGTGACAGGGGAAGGACTGAAGCTTTCTTT

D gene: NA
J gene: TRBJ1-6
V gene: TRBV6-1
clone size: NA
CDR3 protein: CASSPRQFSPLHF
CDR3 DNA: TGTGCCAGCAGTCCGCGACAGTTTTCACCCCTCCACTTT

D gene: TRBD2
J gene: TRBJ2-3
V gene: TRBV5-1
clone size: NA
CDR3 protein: CASSLAPAGGNPDTQYF
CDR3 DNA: TGCGCCAGCAGCTTGGCCCCAGCGGGGGGGAATCCAGATACGCAGTATTTT

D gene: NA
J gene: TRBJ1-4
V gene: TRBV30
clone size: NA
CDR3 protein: CAWSVPVQGPNEKLFF
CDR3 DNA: TGTGCCTGGAGTGTACCCGTACAGGGACCGAATGAAAAACTGTTTTTT

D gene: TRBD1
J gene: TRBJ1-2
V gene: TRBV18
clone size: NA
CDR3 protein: CASSPPRQKQGARTNYGYTF
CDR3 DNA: TGTGCCAGCTCACCACCGAGGCAGAAACAGGGGGCTAGGACTAACTATGGCTACACCTTC

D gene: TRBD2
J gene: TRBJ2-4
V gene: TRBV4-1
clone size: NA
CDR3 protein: CASSQDGREGPLAKNIQYF
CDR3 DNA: TGCGCCAGCAGCCAAGATGGACGGGAGGGCCCTTTAGCCAAAAACATTCAGTACTTC

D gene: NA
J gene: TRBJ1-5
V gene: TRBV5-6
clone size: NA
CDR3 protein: CASSFQFNQPQHF
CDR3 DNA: TGTGCCAGCAGCTTCCAGTTCAATCAGCCCCAGCATTTT

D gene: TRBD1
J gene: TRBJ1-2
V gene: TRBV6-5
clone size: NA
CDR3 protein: CASRGTGGHYGYTF
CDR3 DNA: TGTGCCAGCAGGGGGACAGGGGGGCACTATGGCTACACCTTC

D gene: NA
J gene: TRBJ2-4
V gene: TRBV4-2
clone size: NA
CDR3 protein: CASSQGLGRDIQYF
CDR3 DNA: TGTGCCAGCAGCCAAGGGCTAGGGCGGGACATTCAGTACTTC

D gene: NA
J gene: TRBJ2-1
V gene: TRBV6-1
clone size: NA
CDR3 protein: CAIRGGAGEQFF
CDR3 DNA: TGTGCCATCCGAGGAGGGGCGGGTGAGCAGTTCTTC

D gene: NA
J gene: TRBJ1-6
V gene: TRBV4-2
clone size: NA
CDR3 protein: CASSQDAVPLHF
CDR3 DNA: TGTGCCAGCAGCCAAGATGCGGTGCCCCTCCACTTT

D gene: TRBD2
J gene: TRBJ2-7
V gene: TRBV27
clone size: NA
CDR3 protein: CASSFGGRGDEQYF
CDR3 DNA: TGTGCCAGCAGTTTCGGCGGCCGGGGGGACGAGCAGTACTTC

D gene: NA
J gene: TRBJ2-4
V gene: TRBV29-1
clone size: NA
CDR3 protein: CSAYSRGIQYF
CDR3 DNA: TGCAGCGCCTATAGCAGGGGCATTCAGTACTTC

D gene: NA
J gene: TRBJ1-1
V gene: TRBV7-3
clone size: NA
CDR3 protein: CASSLTRQHTEAFF
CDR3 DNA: TGTGCCAGCAGCTTAACCCGACAGCACACTGAAGCTTTCTTT

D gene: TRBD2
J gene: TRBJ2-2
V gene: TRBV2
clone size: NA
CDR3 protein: CASTGLAGSTGELFF
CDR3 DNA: TGTGCCAGCACTGGACTAGCGGGGTCCACCGGGGAGCTGTTTTTT

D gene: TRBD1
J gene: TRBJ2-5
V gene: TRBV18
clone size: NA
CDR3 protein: CASSPDRDEETQYF
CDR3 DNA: TGTGCCAGCTCACCGGACAGGGACGAAGAGACCCAGTACTTC

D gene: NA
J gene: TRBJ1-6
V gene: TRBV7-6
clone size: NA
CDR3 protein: CASSLGQGFYNSPLHF
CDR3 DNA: TGTGCCAGCAGCTTAGGCCAGGGGTTTTATAATTCACCCCTCCACTTT

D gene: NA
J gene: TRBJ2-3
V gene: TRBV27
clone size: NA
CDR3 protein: CASSYSLGEVPDTQYF
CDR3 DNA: TGTGCCAGCAGCTACTCCTTGGGAGAGGTCCCAGATACGCAGTATTTT

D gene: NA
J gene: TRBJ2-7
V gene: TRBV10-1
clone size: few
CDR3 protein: CASSENWGALSEQYF
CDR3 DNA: TGCGCCAGCAGTGAGAATTGGGGAGCCCTTTCCGAGCAGTACTTC

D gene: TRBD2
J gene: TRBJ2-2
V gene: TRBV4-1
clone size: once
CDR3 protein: CASSQGVYSGRLDTGELFF
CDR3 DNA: TGCGCCAGCAGCCAAGGAGTATATAGCGGGAGGCTAGACACCGGGGAGCTGTTTTTT

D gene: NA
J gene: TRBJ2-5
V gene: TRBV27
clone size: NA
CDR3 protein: CASSFSGQETQYF
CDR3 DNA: TGTGCCAGCAGTTTCAGCGGGCAAGAGACCCAGTACTTC

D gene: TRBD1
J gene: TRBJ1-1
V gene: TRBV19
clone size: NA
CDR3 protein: CASSEDRDTEAFF
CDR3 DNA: TGTGCCAGTAGCGAAGACAGGGACACTGAAGCTTTCTTT